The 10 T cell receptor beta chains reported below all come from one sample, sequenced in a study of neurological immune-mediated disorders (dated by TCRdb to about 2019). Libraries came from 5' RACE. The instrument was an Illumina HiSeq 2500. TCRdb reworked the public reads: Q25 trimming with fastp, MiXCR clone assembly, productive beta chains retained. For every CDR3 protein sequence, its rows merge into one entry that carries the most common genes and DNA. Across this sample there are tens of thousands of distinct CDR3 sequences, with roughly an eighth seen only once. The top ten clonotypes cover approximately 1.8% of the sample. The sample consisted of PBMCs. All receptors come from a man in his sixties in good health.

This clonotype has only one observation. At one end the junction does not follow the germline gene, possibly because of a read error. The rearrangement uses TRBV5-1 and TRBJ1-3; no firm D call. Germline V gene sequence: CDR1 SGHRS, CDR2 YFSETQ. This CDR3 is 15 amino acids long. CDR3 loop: CSSSLQRLLGNTIYF. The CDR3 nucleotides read TGCTCCAGCAGCTTGCAGCGGCTCTTAGGAAACACCATATATTTT. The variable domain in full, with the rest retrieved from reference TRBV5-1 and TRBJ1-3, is KAGVTQTPRYLIKTRGQQVTLSCSPISGHRSVSWYQQTPGQGLQFLFEYFSETQRNKGNFPGRFSGRQFSNSRSEMNVSTLELGDSALYLCSSSLQRLLGNTIYFGEGSWLTVV.

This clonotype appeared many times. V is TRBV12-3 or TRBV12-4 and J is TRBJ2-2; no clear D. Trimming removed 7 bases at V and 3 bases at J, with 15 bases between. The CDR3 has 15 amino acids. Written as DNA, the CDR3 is TGTGCCAGCACCAGCATGGTGGTTGACACCGGGGAGCTGTTTTTT. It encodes CASTSMVVDTGELFF.

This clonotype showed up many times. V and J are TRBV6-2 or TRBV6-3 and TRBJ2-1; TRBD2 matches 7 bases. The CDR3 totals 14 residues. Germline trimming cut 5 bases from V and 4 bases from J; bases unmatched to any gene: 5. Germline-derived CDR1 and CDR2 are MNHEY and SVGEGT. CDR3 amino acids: CASSRGLGYNEQFF. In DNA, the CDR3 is TGTGCCAGCAGTCGCGGACTAGGTTACAATGAGCAGTTCTTC.

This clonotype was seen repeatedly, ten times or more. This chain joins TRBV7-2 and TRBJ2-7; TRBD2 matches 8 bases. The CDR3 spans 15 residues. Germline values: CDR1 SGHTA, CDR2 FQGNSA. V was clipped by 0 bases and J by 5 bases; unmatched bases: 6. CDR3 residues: CASSLAVAGLHEQYF. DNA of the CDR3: TGTGCCAGCAGCTTAGCGGTAGCGGGGTTGCACGAGCAGTACTTC.

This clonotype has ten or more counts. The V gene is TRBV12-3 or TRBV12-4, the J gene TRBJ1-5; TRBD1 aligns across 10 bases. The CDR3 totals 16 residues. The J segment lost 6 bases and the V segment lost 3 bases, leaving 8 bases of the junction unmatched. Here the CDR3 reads CASSFTGQGKSQPQHF. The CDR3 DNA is TGTGCCAGCAGTTTTACGGGACAGGGGAAGAGTCAGCCCCAGCATTTT.

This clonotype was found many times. The CDR3 DNA reads as TGTGCCAGCAGCGCCGGACAGGGCCCTGGCTGGGGCCAAGCTTTCTTT. Translated, it gives CASSAGQGPGWGQAFF. The chain recombines TRBV11-1 with TRBJ1-1; 8 nucleotides match TRBD1. Germline V gene lookup returns CDR1 SGHAT and CDR2 FQDESV (reference sequence). V was clipped by 5 bases and J by 9 bases; unmatched bases: 17. This CDR3 spans 16 amino acids.

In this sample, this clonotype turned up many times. CDR3 in DNA: TGTGCCAGCAGCGCCCCGGGACTAGCGGGGGATACGCAGTATTTT. Its translation is CASSAPGLAGDTQYF. The gene calls are TRBV9 and TRBJ2-3; 13 nucleotides align to TRBD2. The junction had 4 bases not matched to a gene; V was cut back by 3 bases and J by 6 bases. Germline V gene sequence: CDR1 SGDLS, CDR2 YYNGEE. The CDR3 has 15 residues.

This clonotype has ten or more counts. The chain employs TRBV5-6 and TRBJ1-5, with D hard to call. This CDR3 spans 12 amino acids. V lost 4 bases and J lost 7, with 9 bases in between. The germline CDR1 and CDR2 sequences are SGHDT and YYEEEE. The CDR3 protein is CASSQGGQPQHF. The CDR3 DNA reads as TGTGCCAGCAGCCAAGGCGGCCAGCCCCAGCATTTT. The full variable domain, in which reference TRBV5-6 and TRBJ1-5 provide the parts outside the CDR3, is DAGVTQSPTHLIKTRGQQVTLRCSPKSGHDTVSWYQQALGQGPQFIFQYYEEEERQRGNFPDRFSGHQFPNYSSELNVNALLLGDSALYLCASSQGGQPQHFGDGTRLSIL.

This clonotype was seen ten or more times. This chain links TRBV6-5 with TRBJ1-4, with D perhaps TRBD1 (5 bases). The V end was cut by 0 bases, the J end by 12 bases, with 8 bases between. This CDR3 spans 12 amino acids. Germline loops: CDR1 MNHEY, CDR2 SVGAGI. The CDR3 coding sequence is TGTGCCAGCAGTTACTCGGGGGGACAACTGTTTTTT. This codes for CASSYSGGQLFF.

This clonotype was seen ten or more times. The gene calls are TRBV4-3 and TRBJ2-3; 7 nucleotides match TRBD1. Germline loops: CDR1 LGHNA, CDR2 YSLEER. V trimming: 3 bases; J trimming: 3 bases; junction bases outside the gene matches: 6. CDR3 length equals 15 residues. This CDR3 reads CASSHTGEWTDTQYF. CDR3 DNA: TGCGCCAGCAGCCACACAGGGGAGTGGACAGATACGCAGTATTTT.